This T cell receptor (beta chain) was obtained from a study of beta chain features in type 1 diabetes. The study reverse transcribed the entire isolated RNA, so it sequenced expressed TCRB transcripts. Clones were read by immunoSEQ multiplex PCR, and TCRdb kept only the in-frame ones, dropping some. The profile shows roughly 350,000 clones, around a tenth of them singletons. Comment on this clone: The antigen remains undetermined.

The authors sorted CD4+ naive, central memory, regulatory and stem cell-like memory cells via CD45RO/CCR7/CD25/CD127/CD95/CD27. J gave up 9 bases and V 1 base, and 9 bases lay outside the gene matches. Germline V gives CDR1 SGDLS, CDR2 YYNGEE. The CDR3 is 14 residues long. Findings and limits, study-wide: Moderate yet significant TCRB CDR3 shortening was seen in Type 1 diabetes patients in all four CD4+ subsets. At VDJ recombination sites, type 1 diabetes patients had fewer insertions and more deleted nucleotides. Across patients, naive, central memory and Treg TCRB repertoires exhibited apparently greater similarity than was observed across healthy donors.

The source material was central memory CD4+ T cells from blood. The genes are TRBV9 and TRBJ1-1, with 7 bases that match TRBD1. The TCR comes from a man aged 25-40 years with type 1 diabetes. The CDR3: CASSVRAGGQQAFF. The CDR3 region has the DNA TGTGCCAGCAGCGTAAGGGCGGGGGGACAGCAAGCTTTCTTT.